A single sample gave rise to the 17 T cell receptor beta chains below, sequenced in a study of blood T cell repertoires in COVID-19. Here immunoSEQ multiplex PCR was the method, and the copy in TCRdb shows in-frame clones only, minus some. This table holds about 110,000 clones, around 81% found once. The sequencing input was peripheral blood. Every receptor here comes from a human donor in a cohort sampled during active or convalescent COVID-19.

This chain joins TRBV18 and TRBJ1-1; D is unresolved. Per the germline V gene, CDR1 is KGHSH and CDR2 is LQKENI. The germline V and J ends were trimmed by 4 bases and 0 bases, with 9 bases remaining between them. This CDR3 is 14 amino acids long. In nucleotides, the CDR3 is TGTGCCAGCTCACGCGTGCAGGTGAACACTGAAGCTTTCTTT. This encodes CASSRVQVNTEAFF.

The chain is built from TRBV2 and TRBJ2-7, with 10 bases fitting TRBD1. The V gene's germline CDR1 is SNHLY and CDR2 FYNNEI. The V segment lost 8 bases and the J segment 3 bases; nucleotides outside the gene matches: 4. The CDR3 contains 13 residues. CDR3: CASGTGEDYEQYF. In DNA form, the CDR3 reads TGTGCCAGCGGGACAGGGGAAGACTACGAGCAGTACTTC.

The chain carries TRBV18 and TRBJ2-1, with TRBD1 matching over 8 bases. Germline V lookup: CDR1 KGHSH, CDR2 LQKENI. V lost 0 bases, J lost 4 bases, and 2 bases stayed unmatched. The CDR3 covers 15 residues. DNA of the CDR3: TGTGCCAGCTCACCACCGACAGGGGCGTACAATGAGCAGTTCTTC. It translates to CASSPPTGAYNEQFF. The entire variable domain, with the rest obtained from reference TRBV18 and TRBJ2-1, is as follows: NAGVMQNPRHLVRRRGQEARLRCSPMKGHSHVYWYRQLPEEGLKFMVYLQKENIIDESGMPKERFSAEFPKEGPSILRIQQVVRGDSAAYFCASSPPTGAYNEQFFGPGTRLTVL.

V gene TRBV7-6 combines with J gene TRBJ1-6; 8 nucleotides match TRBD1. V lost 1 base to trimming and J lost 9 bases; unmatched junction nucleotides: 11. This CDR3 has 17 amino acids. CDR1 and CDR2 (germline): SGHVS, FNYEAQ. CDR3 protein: CASSLGTGIALGSPLHF. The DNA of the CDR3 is TGTGCCAGCAGCTTAGGGACAGGGATTGCACTCGGTTCACCCCTCCACTTT.

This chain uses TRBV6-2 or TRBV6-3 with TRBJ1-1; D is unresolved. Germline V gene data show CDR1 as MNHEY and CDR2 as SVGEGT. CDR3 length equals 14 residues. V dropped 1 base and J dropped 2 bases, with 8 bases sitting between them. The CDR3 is CASSYWALNTEAFF. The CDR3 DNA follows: TGTGCCAGCAGTTACTGGGCGTTAAACACTGAAGCTTTCTTT.

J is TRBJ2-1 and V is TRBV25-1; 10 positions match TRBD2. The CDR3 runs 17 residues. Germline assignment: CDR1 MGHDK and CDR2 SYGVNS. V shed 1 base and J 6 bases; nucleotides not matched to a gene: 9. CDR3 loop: CASSESPLAGVVNEQFF. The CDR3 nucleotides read TGTGCCAGCAGTGAATCACCTCTAGCGGGAGTGGTCAATGAGCAGTTCTTC.

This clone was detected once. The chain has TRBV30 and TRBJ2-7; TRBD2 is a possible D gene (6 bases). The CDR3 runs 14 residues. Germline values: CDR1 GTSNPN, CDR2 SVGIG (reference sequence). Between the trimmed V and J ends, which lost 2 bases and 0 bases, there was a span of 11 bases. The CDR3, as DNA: TGTGCCTGGAGTACTAGCTCCATCTCCTACGAGCAGTACTTC. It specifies CAWSTSSISYEQYF.

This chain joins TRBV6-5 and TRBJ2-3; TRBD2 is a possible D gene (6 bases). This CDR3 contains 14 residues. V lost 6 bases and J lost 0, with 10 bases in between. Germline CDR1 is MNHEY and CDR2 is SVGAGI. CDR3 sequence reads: CASSLRGSTDTQYF. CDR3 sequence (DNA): TGTGCCAGCAGCCTCCGGGGGAGCACAGATACGCAGTATTTT.

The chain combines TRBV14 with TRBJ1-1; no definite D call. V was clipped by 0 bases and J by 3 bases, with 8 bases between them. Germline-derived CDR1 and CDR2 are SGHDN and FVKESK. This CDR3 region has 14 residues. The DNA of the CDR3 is TGTGCCAGCAGCCAAGAACTAGTCCACACTGAAGCTTTCTTT. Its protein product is CASSQELVHTEAFF.

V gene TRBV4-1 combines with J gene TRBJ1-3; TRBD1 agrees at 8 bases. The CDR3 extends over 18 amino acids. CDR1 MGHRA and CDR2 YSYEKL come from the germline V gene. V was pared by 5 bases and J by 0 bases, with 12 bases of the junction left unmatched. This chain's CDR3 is CASSTHVDRGHSGNTIYF. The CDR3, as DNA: TGCGCCAGCAGCACCCACGTAGACAGGGGACACTCTGGAAACACCATATATTTT.

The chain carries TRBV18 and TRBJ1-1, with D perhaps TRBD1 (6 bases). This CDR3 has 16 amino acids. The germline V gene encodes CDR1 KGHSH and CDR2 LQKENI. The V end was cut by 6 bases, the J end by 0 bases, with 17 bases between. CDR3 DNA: TGTGCCAGCTCGCCAATACTAACAGGGATGAACACTGAAGCTTTCTTT. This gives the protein CASSPILTGMNTEAFF.

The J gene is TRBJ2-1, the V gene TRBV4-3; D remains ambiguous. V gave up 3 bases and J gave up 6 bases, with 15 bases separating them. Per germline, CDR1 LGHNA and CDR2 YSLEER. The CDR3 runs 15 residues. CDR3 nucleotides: TGCGCCAGCAGCCATGACTTGATGGGTAGCAATGAGCAGTTCTTC. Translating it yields CASSHDLMGSNEQFF.

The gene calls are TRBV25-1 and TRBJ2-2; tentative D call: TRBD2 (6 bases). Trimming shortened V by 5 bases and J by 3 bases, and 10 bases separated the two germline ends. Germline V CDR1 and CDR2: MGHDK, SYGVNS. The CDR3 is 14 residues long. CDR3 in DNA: TGTGCCAGCAGTAGTAGCGGATACACCGGGGAGCTGTTTTTT. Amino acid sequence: CASSSSGYTGELFF.

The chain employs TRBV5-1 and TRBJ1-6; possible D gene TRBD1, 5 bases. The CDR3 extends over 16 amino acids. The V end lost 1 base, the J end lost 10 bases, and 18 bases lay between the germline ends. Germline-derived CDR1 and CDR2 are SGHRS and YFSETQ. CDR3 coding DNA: TGCGCCAGCAGCTTGCGGGACTCCAGGGCCGGATCACCCCTCCACTTT. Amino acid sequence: CASSLRDSRAGSPLHF.

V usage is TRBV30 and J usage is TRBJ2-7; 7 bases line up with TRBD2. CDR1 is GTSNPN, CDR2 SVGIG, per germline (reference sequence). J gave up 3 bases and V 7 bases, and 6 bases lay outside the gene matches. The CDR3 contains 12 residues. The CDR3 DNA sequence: TGTGCCTTGGGGCGGGAGCGCTACGAGCAGTACTTC. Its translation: CALGRERYEQYF. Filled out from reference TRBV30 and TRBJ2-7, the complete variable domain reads SQTIHQWPATLVQPVGSPLSLECTVEGTSNPNLYWYRQAAGRGLQLLFYSVGIGQISSEVPQNLSASRPQDRQFILSSKKLLLSDSGFYLCALGRERYEQYFGPGTRLTVT.

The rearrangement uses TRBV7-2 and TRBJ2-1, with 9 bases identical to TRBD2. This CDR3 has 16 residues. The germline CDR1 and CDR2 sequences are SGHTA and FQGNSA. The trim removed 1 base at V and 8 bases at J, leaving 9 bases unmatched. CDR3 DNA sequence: TGTGCCAGCAGCTTAGGTATTGCGGGAGGGGGTTATGAGCAGTTCTTC. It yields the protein CASSLGIAGGGYEQFF.

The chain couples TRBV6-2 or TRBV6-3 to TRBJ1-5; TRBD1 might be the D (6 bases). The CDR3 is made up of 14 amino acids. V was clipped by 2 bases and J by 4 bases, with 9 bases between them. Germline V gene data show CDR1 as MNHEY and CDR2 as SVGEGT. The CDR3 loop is CASSYDRLNQPQHF. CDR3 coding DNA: TGTGCCAGCAGTTACGACAGGCTGAATCAGCCCCAGCATTTT.